This T cell receptor beta chain comes out of a study of OX40 agonist ivuxolimab in advanced cancers. About the research overall: People who had prior anti-PD-1, anti-PD-L1 or anti-CTLA-4 therapy could take part, and around 39% had some.

Data came from immunoSEQ multiplex PCR; TCRdb stores just in-frame clones and leaves some out. Among about 79,000 clones listed, 75% to 95% were seen once. The V gene lost 8 bases and the J gene lost 4 bases, with 11 bases spanning the gap. Germline CDR1 and CDR2: SNHLY and FYNNEI. The length of the CDR3 is 13 residues. The sample consisted of CD4+ or CD8+ T cells sorted from blood, taken in a trial of the OX40 agonist ivuxolimab. The receptor was derived from an adult with an advanced solid tumor such as melanoma, head and neck, liver or kidney cancer. The chain carries TRBV2 and TRBJ1-4; possible D gene TRBD1, 5 bases. CDR3 in amino acids: CASGGSRNEKLFF. The CDR3, as DNA: TGTGCCAGCGGGGGGTCTCGTAATGAAAAACTGTTTTTT.